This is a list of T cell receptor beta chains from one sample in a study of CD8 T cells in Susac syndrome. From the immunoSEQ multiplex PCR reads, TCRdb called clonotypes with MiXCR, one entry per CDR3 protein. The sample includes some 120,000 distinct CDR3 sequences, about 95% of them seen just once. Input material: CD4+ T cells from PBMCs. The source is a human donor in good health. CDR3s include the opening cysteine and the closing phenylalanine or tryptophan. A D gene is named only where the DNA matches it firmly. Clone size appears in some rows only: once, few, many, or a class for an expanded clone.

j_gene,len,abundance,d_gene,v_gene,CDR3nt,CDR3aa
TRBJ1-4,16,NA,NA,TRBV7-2,TGTGCCAGCAGCTTAGGTCCTACAGGCAATGGGGAAAAACTGTTTTTT,CASSLGPTGNGEKLFF
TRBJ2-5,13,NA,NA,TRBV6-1,TGTGCCAGCAGTAGGACGCTTCAAGAGACCCAGTACTTC,CASSRTLQETQYF
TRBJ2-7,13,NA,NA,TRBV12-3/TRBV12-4,TGTGCCAGCAGTATGCCGGTCCGGGGCGAGCAGTACTTC,CASSMPVRGEQYF
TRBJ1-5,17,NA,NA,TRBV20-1,TGCAGTGCTAGCGATGAGCGGGGAAGCAGGACGGGAGAGCCCCAGCATTTT,CSASDERGSRTGEPQHF
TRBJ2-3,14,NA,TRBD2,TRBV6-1,TGTGCCAGCAGTGAGGGGAGGGACACAGATACGCAGTATTTT,CASSEGRDTDTQYF
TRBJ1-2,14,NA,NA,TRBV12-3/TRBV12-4,TGTGCCAGCACTCCGGCGGCCGGGAACTATGGCTACACCTTC,CASTPAAGNYGYTF
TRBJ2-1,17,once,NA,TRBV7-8,TGTGCCAGCAGCTTAGCAGGGAGGTCTCAAAGGTACAATGAGCAGTTCTTC,CASSLAGRSQRYNEQFF
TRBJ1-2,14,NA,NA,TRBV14,TGTGCCAGCAGCCAACTTCGTCCGGGGTTCGGCTACACCTTC,CASSQLRPGFGYTF
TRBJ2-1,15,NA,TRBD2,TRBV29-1,TGCAGCGTTGAGGAACTAGCGGGGTCTTACAATGAGCAGTTCTTC,CSVEELAGSYNEQFF
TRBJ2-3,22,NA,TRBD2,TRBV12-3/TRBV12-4,TGTGCCAGCAGCCGCAACCGCCCGGTAAATAGCGGGAGAGTGGAGGCCACAGATACGCAGTATTTT,CASSRNRPVNSGRVEATDTQYF
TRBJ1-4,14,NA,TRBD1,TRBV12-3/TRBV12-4,TGTGCCAGCACCGGACAGGGGGCGCGTGAAAAACTGTTTTTT,CASTGQGAREKLFF
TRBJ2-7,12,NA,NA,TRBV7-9,TGTGCCAGCAGCTTAGCAGCCGGCTACCTCGGGTTC,CASSLAAGYLGF
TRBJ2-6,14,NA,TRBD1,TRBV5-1,TGCGCCAGCAGCTTAACACAGGGGACCAACGTCCTGACTTTC,CASSLTQGTNVLTF
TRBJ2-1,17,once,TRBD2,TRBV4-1,TGCGCCAGCAGCCAAGGATCCCTAGCGGGAGCCTACAATGAGCAGTTCTTC,CASSQGSLAGAYNEQFF
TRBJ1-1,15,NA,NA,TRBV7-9,TGTGCCAGCAGTCCTTCCGGGGCATTGAACACTGAAGCTTTCTTT,CASSPSGALNTEAFF